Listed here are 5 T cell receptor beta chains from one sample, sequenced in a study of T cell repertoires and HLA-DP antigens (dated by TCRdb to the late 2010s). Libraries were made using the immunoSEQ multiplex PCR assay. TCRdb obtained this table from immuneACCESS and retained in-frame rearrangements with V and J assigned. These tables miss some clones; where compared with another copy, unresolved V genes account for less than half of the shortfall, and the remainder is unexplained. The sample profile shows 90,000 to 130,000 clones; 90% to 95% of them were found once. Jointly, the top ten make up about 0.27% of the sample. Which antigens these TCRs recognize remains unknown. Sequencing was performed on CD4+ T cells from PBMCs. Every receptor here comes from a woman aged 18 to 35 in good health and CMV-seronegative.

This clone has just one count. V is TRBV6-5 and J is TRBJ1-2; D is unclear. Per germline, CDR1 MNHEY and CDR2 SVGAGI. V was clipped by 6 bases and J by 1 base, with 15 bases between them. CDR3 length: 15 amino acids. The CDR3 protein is CASSPSVMDNYGYTF. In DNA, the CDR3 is TGTGCCAGCAGCCCGAGTGTGATGGATAACTATGGCTACACCTTC.

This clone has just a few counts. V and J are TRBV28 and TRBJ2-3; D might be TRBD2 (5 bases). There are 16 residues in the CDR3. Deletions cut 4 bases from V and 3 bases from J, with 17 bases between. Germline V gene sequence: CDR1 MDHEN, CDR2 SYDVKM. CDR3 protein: CASSSFGDRGTDTQYF. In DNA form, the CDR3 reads TGTGCCAGCAGTTCGTTCGGAGACCGAGGGACAGATACGCAGTATTTT. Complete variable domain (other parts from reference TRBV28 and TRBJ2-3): DVKVTQSSRYLVKRTGEKVFLECVQDMDHENMFWYRQDPGLGLRLIYFSYDVKMKEKGDIPEGYSVSREKKERFSLILESASTNQTSMYLCASSSFGDRGTDTQYFGPGTRLTVL.

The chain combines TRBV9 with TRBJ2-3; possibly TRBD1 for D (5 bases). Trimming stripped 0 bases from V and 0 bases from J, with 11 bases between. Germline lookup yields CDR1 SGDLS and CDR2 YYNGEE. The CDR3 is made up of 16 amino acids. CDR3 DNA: TGTGCCAGCAGCGTAGAGGGGTTTACTAGCACAGATACGCAGTATTTT. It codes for CASSVEGFTSTDTQYF.

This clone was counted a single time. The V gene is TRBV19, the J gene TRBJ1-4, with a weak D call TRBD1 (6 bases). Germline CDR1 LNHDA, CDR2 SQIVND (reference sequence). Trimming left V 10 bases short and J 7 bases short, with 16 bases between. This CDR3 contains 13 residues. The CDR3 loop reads CATKRGYGEKLFF. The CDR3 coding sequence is TGTGCCACCAAGAGGGGGTATGGTGAAAAACTGTTTTTT. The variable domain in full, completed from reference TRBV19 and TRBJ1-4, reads DGGITQSPKYLFRKEGQNVTLSCEQNLNHDAMYWYRQDPGQGLRLIYYSQIVNDFQKGDIAEGYSVSREKKESFPLTVTSAQKNPTAFYLCATKRGYGEKLFFGSGTQLSVL.

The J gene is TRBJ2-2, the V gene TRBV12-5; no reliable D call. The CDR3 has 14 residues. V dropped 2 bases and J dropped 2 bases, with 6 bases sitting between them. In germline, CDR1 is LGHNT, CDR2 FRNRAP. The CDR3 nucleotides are TGTGCTAGTGGTTTGCCCCTTAACACCGGGGAGCTGTTTTTT. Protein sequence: CASGLPLNTGELFF.